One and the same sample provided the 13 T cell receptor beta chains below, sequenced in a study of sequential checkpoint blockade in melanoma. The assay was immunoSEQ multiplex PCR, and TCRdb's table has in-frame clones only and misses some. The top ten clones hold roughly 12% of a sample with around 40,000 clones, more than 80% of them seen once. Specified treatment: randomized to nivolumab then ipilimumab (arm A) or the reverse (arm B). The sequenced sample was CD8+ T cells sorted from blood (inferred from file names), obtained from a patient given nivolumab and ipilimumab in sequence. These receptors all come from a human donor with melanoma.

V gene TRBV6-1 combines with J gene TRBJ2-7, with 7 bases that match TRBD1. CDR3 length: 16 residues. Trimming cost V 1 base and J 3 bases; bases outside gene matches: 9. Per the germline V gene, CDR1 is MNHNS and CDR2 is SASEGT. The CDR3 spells CASSEGTGMAYYEQYF. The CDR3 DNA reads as TGTGCCAGCAGTGAAGGGACAGGTATGGCTTACTACGAGCAGTACTTC.

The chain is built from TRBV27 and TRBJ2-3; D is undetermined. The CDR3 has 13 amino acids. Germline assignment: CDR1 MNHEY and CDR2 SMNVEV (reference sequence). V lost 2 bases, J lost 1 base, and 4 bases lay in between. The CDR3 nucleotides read TGTGCCAGCAGTTTACGGGGCACAGATACGCAGTATTTT. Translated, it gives CASSLRGTDTQYF.

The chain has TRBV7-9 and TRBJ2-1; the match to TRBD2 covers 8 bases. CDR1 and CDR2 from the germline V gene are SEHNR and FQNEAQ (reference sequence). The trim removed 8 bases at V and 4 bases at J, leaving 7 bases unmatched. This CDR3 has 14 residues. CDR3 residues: CASAGLGGYNEQFF. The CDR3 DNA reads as TGTGCCAGCGCGGGACTAGGGGGTTACAATGAGCAGTTCTTC.

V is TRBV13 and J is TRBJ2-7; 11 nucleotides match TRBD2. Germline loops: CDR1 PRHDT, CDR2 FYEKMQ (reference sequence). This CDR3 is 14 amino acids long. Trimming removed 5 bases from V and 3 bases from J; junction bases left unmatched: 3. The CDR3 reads CASSPLAGGYEQYF. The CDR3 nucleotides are TGTGCCAGCAGCCCCCTAGCGGGGGGCTACGAGCAGTACTTC.

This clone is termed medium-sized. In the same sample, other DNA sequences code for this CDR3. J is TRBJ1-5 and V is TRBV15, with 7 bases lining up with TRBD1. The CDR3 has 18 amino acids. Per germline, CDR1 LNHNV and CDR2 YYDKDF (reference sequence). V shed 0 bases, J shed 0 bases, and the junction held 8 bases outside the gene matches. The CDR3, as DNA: TGTGCCACCAGCAGAGACAGCAATACAGGGGATAGCAATCAGCCCCAGCATTTT. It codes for CATSRDSNTGDSNQPQHF.

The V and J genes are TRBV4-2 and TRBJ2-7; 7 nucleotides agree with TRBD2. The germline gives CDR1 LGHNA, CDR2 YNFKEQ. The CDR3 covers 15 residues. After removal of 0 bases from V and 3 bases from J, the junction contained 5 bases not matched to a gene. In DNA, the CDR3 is TGTGCCAGCAGCCAAGAGGCTAGCGGTTACTACGAGCAGTACTTC. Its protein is CASSQEASGYYEQYF.

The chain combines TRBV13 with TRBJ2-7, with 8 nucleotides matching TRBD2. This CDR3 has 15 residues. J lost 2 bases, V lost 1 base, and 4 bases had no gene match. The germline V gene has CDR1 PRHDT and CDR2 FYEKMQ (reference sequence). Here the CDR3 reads CASSLAGGPPYEQYV. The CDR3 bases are TGTGCCAGCAGCTTAGCGGGAGGGCCGCCCTACGAGCAGTACGTC.

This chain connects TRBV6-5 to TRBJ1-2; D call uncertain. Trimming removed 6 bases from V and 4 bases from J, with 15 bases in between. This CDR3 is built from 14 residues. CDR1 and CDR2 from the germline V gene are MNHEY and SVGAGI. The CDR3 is CASSVRGDVYGYTF. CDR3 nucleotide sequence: TGTGCCAGCAGCGTTCGGGGAGACGTCTATGGCTACACCTTC.

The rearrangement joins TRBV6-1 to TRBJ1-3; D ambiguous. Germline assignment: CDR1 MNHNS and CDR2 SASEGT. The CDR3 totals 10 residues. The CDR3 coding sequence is TGTCTGAGCTCTGGAAACACCATATATTTT. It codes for CLSSGNTIYF.

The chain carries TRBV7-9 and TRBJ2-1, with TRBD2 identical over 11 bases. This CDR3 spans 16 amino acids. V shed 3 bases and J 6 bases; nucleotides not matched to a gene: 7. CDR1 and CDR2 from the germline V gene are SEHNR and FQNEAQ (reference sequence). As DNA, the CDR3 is TGTGCCAGCAGCTTGTCACCCGGGACTAGCGGCAATGAGCAGTTCTTC. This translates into CASSLSPGTSGNEQFF.

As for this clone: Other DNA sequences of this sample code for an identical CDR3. The CDR3 nucleotides are TGTGCCAGCAGCGTAGGGGGGGGCTCCTACAATGAGCAGTTCTTC. It is translated as CASSVGGGSYNEQFF. The chain joins TRBV9 to TRBJ2-1, with 7 bases identical to TRBD2. The CDR3 is made up of 15 amino acids. V lost 0 bases, J lost 0 bases, and 0 bases stayed unmatched. Per the germline V gene, CDR1 is SGDLS and CDR2 is YYNGEE.

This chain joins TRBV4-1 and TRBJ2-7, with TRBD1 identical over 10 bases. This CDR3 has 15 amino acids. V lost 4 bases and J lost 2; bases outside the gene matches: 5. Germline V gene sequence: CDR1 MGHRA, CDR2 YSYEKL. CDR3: CASSPTGTGAYEQYF. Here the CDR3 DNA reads TGCGCCAGCAGCCCCACTGGGACAGGGGCCTACGAGCAGTACTTC.

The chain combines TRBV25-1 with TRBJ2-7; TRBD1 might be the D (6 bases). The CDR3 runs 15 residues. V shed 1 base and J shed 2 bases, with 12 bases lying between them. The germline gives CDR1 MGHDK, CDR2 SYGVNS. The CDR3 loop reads CASSEWAGEAYEQYF. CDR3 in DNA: TGTGCCAGCAGTGAATGGGCAGGGGAAGCCTACGAGCAGTACTTC.